The clone carrying this T cell receptor (beta chain) was recorded a few times. CDR1 is KGHSH and CDR2 is LQKENI in the germline V gene. This CDR3 is built from 13 residues. V lost 8 bases and J lost 0, with 10 bases in between. The sample originates from a study of blood T cell repertoires in COVID-19. Whole-study context: Sources were T cells, B-cell-depleted T cells, or PBMCs; the material itself was cDNA or gDNA.

As handled by the study authors: Reference gene primer amplification yielded estimated nucleated cell counts. The table came from immunoSEQ multiplex PCR; TCRdb's copy has only in-frame clones and leaves some out. The DNA was the basis for D and trimming; V, J and clone size are from that table. Of under 150,000 clones in the sample, more than 70% are singletons; the top ten hold over 1.1%. The V and J genes are TRBV18 and TRBJ1-1; TRBD1 might be the D (6 bases). The receptor was derived from a man in his fifties or sixties with acute or convalescent COVID-19. The sample taken for sequencing was peripheral blood. CDR3 nucleotides: TGTGCCAGCGCAGGACAGTTGAACACTGAAGCTTTCTTT. Protein: CASAGQLNTEAFF.